This note documents a single T cell receptor beta chain sequence. CDR1 and CDR2 (germline): SGHRS, YFSETQ. The V and J ends lost 0 bases and 3 bases respectively, with 11 bases between them. The CDR3 sequence is 15 residues long. Generated by immunoSEQ multiplex PCR, the TCRdb table keeps only in-frame clones and is missing some. The sample has 150,000 to 200,000 clones; approximately 84% are singletons. The record originates from a study of blood T cell repertoires in COVID-19. The specimen was peripheral blood. The receptor was derived from a human donor in a cohort sampled during active COVID-19. V is TRBV5-1 and J is TRBJ2-3, with a possible D match to TRBD1 (5 bases). CDR3 sequence: CASSLGLKGTDTQYF. CDR3 DNA sequence: TGCGCCAGCAGCTTGGGACTCAAGGGGACAGATACGCAGTATTTT.